These T cell receptor beta chains were read from a single sample in a study of blood T cell repertoires in COVID-19. Only in-frame clones appear in the TCRdb table, and some are missing; sequencing was by immunoSEQ multiplex PCR. The table has 350,000 to 500,000 clones, about 87% seen once. The specimen was peripheral blood. These receptors were taken from a man aged 18 to 29 with COVID-19, enrolled during active disease. Each CDR3 is given with its conserved first and last residue. Fields, in order: D gene, V gene, J gene, clone size, CDR3 protein, CDR3 DNA. A D gene is named only where the DNA matches it firmly. Where a row states a size, it is once, few, many or the class of an expanded clone; other rows omit it.

TRBD2,TRBV6-1,TRBJ2-3,once,CASSESASGDTQYF,TGTGCCAGCAGTGAATCTGCTAGCGGAGATACGCAGTATTTT
TRBD1,TRBV7-9,TRBJ2-7,.,CASEEHGPGGHEQYF,TGTGCCAGCGAAGAGCACGGGCCAGGGGGCCACGAGCAGTACTTC
TRBD1,TRBV6-1,TRBJ2-2,.,CASSVSLGQGFGELFF,TGTGCCAGCAGTGTTAGCCTGGGACAGGGGTTTGGGGAGCTGTTTTTT
.,TRBV10-3,TRBJ1-1,.,CAISQSNTEAFF,TGTGCCATCAGCCAGTCTAACACTGAAGCTTTCTTT
.,TRBV5-1,TRBJ2-1,.,CASSLVAGPYNEQFF,TGCGCCAGCAGCTTGGTGGCGGGCCCATACAATGAGCAGTTCTTC
TRBD2,TRBV3-1/TRBV3-2,TRBJ2-5,.,CASSQMTSGSQETQYF,TGTGCCAGCAGCCAAATGACTAGCGGATCTCAAGAGACCCAGTACTTC
.,TRBV5-5,TRBJ2-7,.,CASSLERTASYEQYF,TGTGCCAGCAGCTTGGAGAGGACAGCTTCCTACGAGCAGTACTTC
TRBD2,TRBV6-5,TRBJ2-1,.,CASRQTSGYNEQFF,TGTGCCAGCAGACAGACTAGCGGTTACAATGAGCAGTTCTTC
TRBD2,TRBV5-6,TRBJ2-4,.,CASSLGQPGGLAKNIQYF,TGTGCCAGCAGCTTGGGACAGCCCGGGGGGTTAGCCAAAAACATTCAGTACTTC
TRBD1,TRBV6-5,TRBJ2-7,.,CASSYDRAHEQYF,TGTGCCAGCAGTTACGACAGGGCCCACGAGCAGTACTTC
TRBD1,TRBV5-5,TRBJ1-2,.,CASTPVDRGDRGYTF,TGTGCCAGCACCCCAGTGGACAGGGGAGATCGGGGCTACACCTTC
TRBD1,TRBV5-4,TRBJ2-2,.,CASSSFTGGLSGELFF,TGTGCCAGCAGCTCGTTTACAGGGGGGCTATCCGGGGAGCTGTTTTTT
.,TRBV6-4,TRBJ2-1,.,CASSTGLYNEQFF,TGTGCCAGCAGCACGGGACTCTACAATGAGCAGTTCTTC
TRBD1,TRBV5-4,TRBJ1-4,.,CASSHNRGIDEKLFF,TGTGCCAGCAGCCACAACAGGGGCATAGATGAAAAACTGTTTTTT
.,TRBV7-8,TRBJ2-1,.,CASRPNRASSYNEQFF,TGTGCCAGCAGGCCGAACAGGGCGAGCTCCTACAATGAGCAGTTCTTC
.,TRBV18,TRBJ2-4,.,CASSPPGVEAKNIQYF,TGTGCCAGCTCACCCCCAGGGGTGGAAGCCAAAAACATTCAGTACTTC
TRBD2,TRBV11-3,TRBJ2-2,.,CASSQWTSGGSNTGELFF,TGTGCCAGCAGCCAATGGACTAGCGGGGGGTCGAACACCGGGGAGCTGTTTTTT
TRBD1,TRBV2,TRBJ2-3,.,CASKIGTEAPPDTQYF,TGTGCCAGCAAAATTGGGACAGAAGCCCCTCCAGATACGCAGTATTTT
TRBD1,TRBV7-9,TRBJ1-1,.,CASSAYRGSAFF,TGTGCCAGCAGCGCATACAGGGGTTCGGCTTTCTTT
TRBD2,TRBV7-9,TRBJ2-7,.,CASSSSGTSGTYEQYF,TGTGCCAGCAGCAGCTCCGGGACTAGCGGGACTTACGAGCAGTACTTC
.,TRBV7-9,TRBJ1-1,.,CASSFEQYTEAFF,TGTGCCAGCAGCTTCGAACAGTACACTGAAGCTTTCTTT
.,TRBV15,TRBJ1-3,.,CATSREWGAGNTIYF,TGTGCCACCAGCAGAGAATGGGGCGCGGGAAACACCATATATTTT
.,TRBV28,TRBJ1-4,.,CASALPGENKKLFF,TGTGCCAGCGCCCTCCCGGGGGAAAATAAAAAACTGTTTTTT
.,TRBV6-5,TRBJ1-1,.,CASKAQALMNTEAFF,TGTGCCAGCAAGGCTCAGGCCCTAATGAACACTGAAGCTTTCTTT
.,TRBV4-1,TRBJ2-7,once,CASSQEPSGFSYEQYF,TGCGCCAGCAGCCAAGAACCCAGCGGGTTCTCCTACGAGCAGTACTTC
TRBD1,TRBV18,TRBJ1-1,.,CASSPRGPETEAFF,TGTGCCAGCTCACCCAGGGGGCCCGAGACTGAAGCTTTCTTT
.,TRBV6-5,TRBJ2-1,.,CASKTSVVVDEQFF,TGTGCCAGTAAAACTAGTGTAGTCGTCGATGAGCAGTTCTTC
.,TRBV6-5,TRBJ1-5,.,CASRPGTSQPQHF,TGTGCCAGCAGACCAGGGACTAGTCAGCCCCAGCATTTT
TRBD2,TRBV7-9,TRBJ2-1,.,CASSLRGGAYNEQFF,TGTGCCAGCAGCTTACGCGGGGGGGCCTACAATGAGCAGTTCTTC
.,TRBV19,TRBJ2-3,few,CASSIDTRATDTQYF,TGTGCCAGTAGTATAGATACCAGGGCCACAGATACGCAGTATTTT
.,TRBV11-3,TRBJ2-5,once,CASSLGRSYETQYF,TGTGCCAGCAGCTTAGGCCGTAGTTATGAGACCCAGTACTTC
TRBD2,TRBV5-1,TRBJ2-7,once,CASSSGLAGDFEQYF,TGCGCCAGCAGCTCGGGACTAGCGGGGGACTTCGAGCAGTACTTC
TRBD1,TRBV27,TRBJ2-7,.,CASSLRQGASYEQYF,TGTGCCAGCAGTTTAAGACAGGGGGCCTCCTACGAGCAGTACTTC
TRBD1,TRBV5-4,TRBJ1-6,.,CASSSPGTGRDSPLHF,TGTGCCAGCAGCTCCCCCGGGACAGGGAGGGATTCACCCCTCCACTTT
TRBD1,TRBV28,TRBJ1-5,.,CASSAGTGGFISNQPQHF,TGTGCCAGCTCTGCCGGGACAGGAGGATTCATTAGCAATCAGCCCCAGCATTTT
.,TRBV9,TRBJ2-1,.,CASSGVSTYNEQFF,TGTGCCAGCTCGGGGGTTTCCACCTACAATGAGCAGTTCTTC
TRBD2,TRBV18,TRBJ2-2,.,CASSTKLANSAGELFF,TGTGCCAGCTCAACTAAACTAGCGAACTCCGCCGGGGAGCTGTTTTTT
TRBD2,TRBV5-6,TRBJ2-1,.,CASSLPAGGSYNEQFF,TGTGCCAGCAGCTTGCCGGCGGGGGGCTCCTACAATGAGCAGTTCTTC
TRBD1,TRBV19,TRBJ1-6,.,CASSIPTGGLRSSYNSPLHF,TGTGCCAGTAGTATCCCGACAGGGGGCCTCCGGAGCTCCTATAATTCACCCCTCCACTTT
.,TRBV5-1,TRBJ2-1,once,CASSGGRRNEQFF,TGCGCCAGCAGCGGGGGGAGGCGCAATGAGCAGTTCTTC
.,TRBV2,TRBJ2-1,once,CASMYVAYNEQFF,TGTGCCAGCATGTATGTAGCCTACAATGAGCAGTTCTTC
.,TRBV6-2/TRBV6-3,TRBJ1-1,.,CASSMTALEAFF,TGTGCCAGCAGTATGACAGCCCTAGAAGCTTTCTTT
TRBD2,TRBV11-3,TRBJ2-1,once,CASSDSGGAYNEQFF,TGTGCCAGCAGCGACAGCGGGGGGGCCTACAATGAGCAGTTCTTC
.,TRBV24-1,TRBJ2-1,once,CATSDRGHPTNEQFF,TGTGCCACCAGTGATAGGGGACACCCTACGAATGAGCAGTTCTTC
TRBD2,TRBV6-4,TRBJ2-3,.,CASSGGATDTQYF,TGTGCCAGCAGCGGGGGGGCCACAGATACGCAGTATTTT
.,TRBV5-1,TRBJ2-1,.,CASSPAGSSSYNEQFF,TGCGCCAGCAGCCCGGCGGGCTCAAGCTCCTACAATGAGCAGTTCTTC
TRBD2,TRBV7-6,TRBJ2-3,.,CASSLAGLAGGPTSQYF,TGTGCCAGCAGCTTAGCAGGACTAGCGGGAGGGCCGACGTCGCAGTATTTT
.,TRBV27,TRBJ2-7,.,CASVRTWGDEQYF,TGTGCCAGCGTCCGGACGTGGGGAGACGAGCAGTACTTC
.,TRBV3-1/TRBV3-2,TRBJ2-3,.,CASSRLGADTQYF,TGTGCCAGCAGCCGTCTCGGAGCAGATACGCAGTATTTT
.,TRBV13,TRBJ1-2,.,CASSLQQNYGYTF,TGTGCCAGCAGCTTACAACAGAACTATGGCTACACCTTC
.,TRBV5-1,TRBJ1-1,.,CASSFGATNTEAFF,TGCGCCAGCAGCTTTGGGGCTACGAACACTGAAGCTTTCTTT
.,TRBV15,TRBJ1-1,.,CATRFRTNTEAFF,TGTGCCACCAGGTTTCGTACAAACACTGAAGCTTTCTTT
TRBD2,TRBV2,TRBJ2-1,.,CASSPSLRTSGRFHEQFF,TGTGCCAGCAGCCCAAGCCTCCGGACTAGCGGGAGGTTTCACGAGCAGTTCTTC
TRBD1,TRBV5-1,TRBJ2-7,.,CASSLDGGQGLGNEQYF,TGCGCCAGCAGCTTGGACGGGGGACAGGGGCTCGGGAACGAGCAGTACTTC
.,TRBV5-4,TRBJ1-1,.,CASSFRGNTEAFF,TGTGCCAGCAGCTTTAGGGGAAACACTGAAGCTTTCTTT
.,TRBV21-1,TRBJ2-1,.,CASSKILSGSSYNEQFF,TGTGCCAGCAGCAAAATACTTAGCGGGAGCTCCTACAATGAGCAGTTCTTC